Listed below are T cell receptor beta chains from one sample, sequenced in a study of T cell repertoires in cytomegalovirus infection. These receptors have no known antigen. TCRdb independently ran MiXCR on the reads; one entry per CDR3 protein. This sample has hundreds of thousands of distinct CDR3 sequences, with about 44% found just once. The input for sequencing was cultured PBMCs, taken from culture after CMV antigen stimulation. The receptors originated from a human donor in good health (CMV status not recorded). Some clones in this sample may be carry-over from other donors' samples. CDR3s include the opening cysteine and the closing phenylalanine or tryptophan.

J gene: TRBJ2-3
CDR3 length: 15
V gene: TRBV7-2
CDR3 protein: CDSSFSGHSTDTQYF

J gene: TRBJ1-1
CDR3 length: 14
V gene: TRBV10-3
CDR3 protein: CAISEWAGDTEAFF

J gene: TRBJ1-1
CDR3 length: 14
V gene: TRBV12-3/TRBV12-4
CDR3 protein: CASRPRDGYTEAFF

J gene: TRBJ2-7
CDR3 length: 16
V gene: TRBV6-6
CDR3 protein: CASSYGRTSPPREQYF

J gene: TRBJ1-2
CDR3 length: 14
V gene: TRBV7-2
CDR3 protein: CASSLANRNYGYTF

J gene: TRBJ1-1
CDR3 length: 15
V gene: TRBV7-2
CDR3 protein: CASSYSGTANTEAFF

J gene: TRBJ2-5
CDR3 length: 16
V gene: TRBV11-1
CDR3 protein: CASSLGASGGVETQYF

J gene: TRBJ2-1
CDR3 length: 15
V gene: TRBV4-1
CDR3 protein: CASSPYGGARNEQFF

J gene: TRBJ2-5
CDR3 length: 11
V gene: TRBV10-3
CDR3 protein: CAISTKETQYF

J gene: TRBJ1-4
CDR3 length: 17
V gene: TRBV7-2
CDR3 protein: CASSLLGVIGTGEKLFF

J gene: TRBJ1-4
CDR3 length: 15
V gene: TRBV6-2/TRBV6-3
CDR3 protein: CASSYVASLGEKLFF

J gene: TRBJ2-3
CDR3 length: 13
V gene: TRBV7-6
CDR3 protein: CASSSRRGRKQYF

J gene: TRBJ1-1
CDR3 length: 15
V gene: TRBV7-8
CDR3 protein: CASSALDSLNTEAFF

J gene: TRBJ2-4
CDR3 length: 18
V gene: TRBV12-3/TRBV12-4
CDR3 protein: CASSTAGKDRGAKNIQYF

J gene: TRBJ2-7
CDR3 length: 12
V gene: TRBV7-2
CDR3 protein: CASSLESNRQYF

J gene: TRBJ1-1
CDR3 length: 12
V gene: TRBV7-6
CDR3 protein: CASSLGGNEAFF

J gene: TRBJ2-5
CDR3 length: 14
V gene: TRBV23-1
CDR3 protein: CASSPYLRGETQYF